This record covers a single T cell receptor (beta chain). Its matching antigen is unknown. PCR used 60 Vbeta primers and 13 Jbeta primers. TCRdb's table, derived via immunoSEQ multiplex PCR, lists solely in-frame clones and lacks some. The data show around 62,000 clones, 70% to 90% seen once. The CDR3 loop spans 16 amino acids. Germline CDR1 reads SGHDT; CDR2 reads YYEEEE. V trimming: 2 bases; J trimming: 0 bases; junction bases outside the gene matches: 6. This record comes from a study of cytomegalovirus exposure and HLA in healthy donors. General observations from the study: Follow-up analysis later connected one missense variant in DCLRE1C with trimming of TCR beta V- and J-genes.

Source material: PBMCs. The rearrangement uses TRBV5-6 and TRBJ2-3; 7 nucleotides agree with TRBD1. This TCR derives from a woman between 25 and 40 years old in good health and CMV-seronegative. The CDR3 DNA sequence: TGTGCCAGCAGCTTCGGGACAGCAACTAGCACAGATACGCAGTATTTT. It yields the protein CASSFGTATSTDTQYF.